This TCR beta chain was sequenced during a study of patients and donors after allogeneic stem cell transplantation (dated by TCRdb to 2019 to 2021). This clonotype was counted a single time. The clone's antigen remains unknown. Per-base quality was not reported, and no clone a single base away is much larger than it. A single read counts as weak evidence. V is reduced by 5 bases and J by 0 bases, leaving a spacing of 15 bases between them. From the cysteine through the phenylalanine, the CDR3 covers 16 amino acids. This entry keeps only the CDR3 DNA: 48 bases, framed from base 1. Looking up the germline V gene yields CDR1 SGHDN and CDR2 FVKESK. Library preparation used RT-PCR. Instrument on record: NextSeq 550. TCRdb ran its own pipeline on the public reads, namely fastp trimming at Q25 and MiXCR clone calling, and kept in-frame beta chains. Identical CDR3 proteins give one entry, which carries the most common genes and DNA. The sample profile shows about 90,000 distinct CDR3 sequences; under 50% of them were found once. About 58% of the sample lies in the top ten.

The receptor chain draws on TRBV14 and TRBJ2-3, with TRBD2 tentatively as D gene (6 bases match). The sequence came from a human donor who was either an allogeneic HSCT recipient or a stem cell or donor lymphocyte infusion donor (not recorded which). It is not recorded whose cells these are; they may come from a transplant donor. Sequenced sample: blood, either unsorted or a sorted T cell fraction (not recorded which). The sequenced DNA: TGTGCCAGCAGCAGGACGAGGAGGGAAAGCACAGATACGCAGTATTTT. This yields the protein CASSRTRRESTDTQYF.